Relative to its sample, the clone carrying this TCR beta chain is medium-sized. The target antigen is unknown. The data originate from a study of OX40 agonist ivuxolimab in advanced cancers. Whole-study context: Patients received the agonistic anti-OX40 (CD134) antibody ivuxolimab. Study findings and constraints: At 0.1 to 3.0 mg/kg, clonal expansion of CD4+ and CD8+ blood T cells had occurred by week 6. Determination of antigen specificity was not performed for the expanded peripheral T cells.

Germline lookup yields CDR1 SGHTA and CDR2 FQGTGA. The CDR3 has 14 amino acids. V was pared by 8 bases and J by 8 bases, with 9 bases of the junction left unmatched. Baseline, cycle 4 day 1, and cycle 7 day 1 were the blood sampling points. The assay was immunoSEQ multiplex PCR, and TCRdb's table has in-frame clones only and misses some. The sample includes 20,000 to 25,000 clones, 70% to 85% seen only once; the top ten take 30% to 40%. This specimen consisted of CD4+ or CD8+ T cells sorted from blood, obtained in a trial of the OX40 agonist ivuxolimab. This rearrangement joins TRBV7-3 to TRBJ2-1; 10 bases fit TRBD2. This TCR was sampled from an adult with an advanced solid tumor such as melanoma, head and neck, liver or kidney cancer. The CDR3 bases are TGTGCCAGCCAAGTAGCGGGAGGCGTAGATGAGCAGTTCTTC. This translates into CASQVAGGVDEQFF.